The rows below give T cell receptor beta chains drawn from one sample of a study of response to subunit inactivated influenza vaccine. Via MiXCR, TCRdb re-called the RT-PCR reads, giving one row per CDR3 protein. Of hundreds of thousands of distinct CDR3 sequences in the sample, under 20% are singletons; the top ten hold approximately 10%. The sample consisted of PBMCs from blood, taken 4 to 6 days after vaccination. The receptor source for this set is a man in his forties or fifties who received an inactivated influenza vaccine. Each CDR3 is given with its conserved first and last residue. D genes are given only for firm matches. The listing skips clone size in some rows; elsewhere it reads once, few, many or a size class.

V gene	clone size	J gene	D gene	CDR3 protein	CDR3 DNA
TRBV5-1	few	TRBJ1-6	-	CASSLRRPNSPLHF	TGCGCCAGCAGCTTGAGACGGCCAAATTCACCCCTCCACTTT
TRBV2	-	TRBJ2-5	-	CASSPPGTMQETQYF	TGTGCCAGCAGCCCGCCTGGGACAATGCAAGAGACCCAGTACTTC
TRBV7-2	few	TRBJ2-7	-	CASSPSALGTYEQYF	TGTGCCAGCAGCCCCAGTGCTTTGGGAACCTACGAGCAGTACTTC
TRBV10-1	-	TRBJ2-7	-	CASRSGTPPLGRF	TGCGCCAGCAGATCCGGGACCCCTCCGCTCGGGCGCTTC
TRBV30	few	TRBJ2-1	TRBD1	CAWSPTGDMYNEQFF	TGTGCCTGGAGCCCTACAGGGGATATGTACAATGAGCAGTTCTTC
TRBV20-1	many	TRBJ2-7	TRBD2	CSARGSLAGSYEQYF	TGCAGTGCTAGAGGCAGCCTAGCGGGGTCCTACGAGCAGTACTTC
TRBV20-1	-	TRBJ2-3	-	CSAPPWQAGTDTQYF	TGCAGTGCCCCCCCGTGGCAGGCGGGCACAGATACGCAGTATTTT
TRBV6-2/TRBV6-3	few	TRBJ1-6	TRBD1	CASSRTGRNSPLHF	TGTGCCAGCAGCCGGACAGGGCGTAATTCACCCCTCCACTTT
TRBV4-3	few	TRBJ2-3	-	CASSQDLSTTGTDTQYF	TGCGCCAGCAGCCAAGATCTATCGACAACTGGGACAGATACGCAGTATTTT
TRBV4-1	few	TRBJ1-1	-	CASSQDRGRGGSTEAFF	TGCGCCAGCAGCCAAGACAGGGGTAGAGGAGGTAGCACTGAAGCTTTCTTT
TRBV28	few	TRBJ2-7	TRBD1	CASSLSGTVYEQYF	TGTGCCAGCAGTCTCTCCGGGACAGTCTACGAGCAGTACTTC
TRBV20-1	few	TRBJ2-5	TRBD1	CSANVGRGFRETQYF	TGCAGTGCCAACGTTGGCAGGGGGTTTCGGGAGACCCAGTACTTC
TRBV12-3/TRBV12-4	few	TRBJ2-7	TRBD1	CASSRQGLYEQYF	TGTGCCAGCAGTCGACAGGGTCTCTACGAGCAGTACTTC
TRBV15	-	TRBJ1-5	-	CATSRDAGSNQPQHF	TGTGCCACCAGCAGAGATGCAGGGAGCAATCAGCCCCAGCATTTT
TRBV12-3/TRBV12-4	many	TRBJ1-4	-	CASSFEQGNEKLFF	TGTGCCAGCAGTTTCGAACAGGGTAATGAAAAACTGTTTTTT
TRBV6-5	-	TRBJ1-3	-	CASSYRRGRDARNTIYF	TGTGCCAGCAGTTACCGGCGAGGCAGGGATGCTCGAAACACCATATATTTT
TRBV15	many	TRBJ1-2	TRBD1	CATSTPGQPNYGYTF	TGTGCCACCTCTACCCCGGGACAGCCGAACTATGGCTACACCTTC
TRBV6-1	-	TRBJ2-3	-	CASLMGGTDTQYF	TGTGCCAGCCTCATGGGGGGCACAGATACGCAGTATTTT
TRBV29-1	many	TRBJ1-2	TRBD1	CSVGQGSGGYTF	TGCAGCGTTGGACAGGGGTCGGGTGGCTACACCTTC
TRBV20-1	-	TRBJ2-2	-	CSATASGSAGELFF	TGCAGTGCTACCGCGTCTGGATCGGCCGGGGAGCTGTTTTTT
TRBV3-1	-	TRBJ1-4	TRBD1	CATGRQGGEKLFF	TGTGCCACTGGGAGACAGGGGGGTGAAAAACTGTTTTTT
TRBV7-2	-	TRBJ2-5	-	CASSLYRPPGETQYF	TGTGCCAGCAGCCTCTACCGACCCCCGGGAGAGACCCAGTACTTC
TRBV5-6	-	TRBJ2-7	-	CASSLLEYEQYF	TGTGCCAGCAGCTTGCTGGAATACGAGCAGTACTTC
TRBV7-2	-	TRBJ2-7	-	CASSFLLFEQYF	TGTGCCAGCAGCTTTCTGCTTTTCGAGCAGTACTTC
TRBV28	few	TRBJ1-5	-	CASSLSMGAVEPQHF	TGTGCCAGCAGTTTATCAATGGGGGCGGTTGAGCCCCAGCATTTT